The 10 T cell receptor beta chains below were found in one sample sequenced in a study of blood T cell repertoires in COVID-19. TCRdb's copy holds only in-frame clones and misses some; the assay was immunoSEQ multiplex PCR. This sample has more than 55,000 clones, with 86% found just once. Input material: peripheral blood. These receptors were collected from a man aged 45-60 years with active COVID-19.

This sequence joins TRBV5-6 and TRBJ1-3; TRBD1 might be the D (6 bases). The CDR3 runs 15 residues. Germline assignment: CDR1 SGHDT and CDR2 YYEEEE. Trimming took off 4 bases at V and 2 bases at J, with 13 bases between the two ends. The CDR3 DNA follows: TGTGCCAGCAGCAAAGGACAGACGGCTGGAAACACCATATATTTT. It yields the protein CASSKGQTAGNTIYF.

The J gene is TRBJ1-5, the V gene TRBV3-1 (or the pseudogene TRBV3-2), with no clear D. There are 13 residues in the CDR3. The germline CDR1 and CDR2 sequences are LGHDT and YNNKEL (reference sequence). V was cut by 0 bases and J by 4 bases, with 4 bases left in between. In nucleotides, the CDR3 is TGTGCCAGCAGCCAAGATCAAAATCAGCCCCAGCATTTT. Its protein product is CASSQDQNQPQHF.

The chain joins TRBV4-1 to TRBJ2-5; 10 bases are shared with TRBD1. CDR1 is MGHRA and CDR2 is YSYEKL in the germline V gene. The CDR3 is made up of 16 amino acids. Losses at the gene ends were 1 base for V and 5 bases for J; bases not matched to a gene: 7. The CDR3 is CASSQGPTGGWETQYF. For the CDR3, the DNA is TGCGCCAGCAGCCAAGGCCCGACAGGGGGCTGGGAGACCCAGTACTTC.

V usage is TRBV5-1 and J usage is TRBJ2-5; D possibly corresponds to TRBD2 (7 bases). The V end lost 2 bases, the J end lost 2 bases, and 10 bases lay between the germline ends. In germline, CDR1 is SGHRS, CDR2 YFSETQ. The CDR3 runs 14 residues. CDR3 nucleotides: TGCGCCAGCAGCTTCCGGGGGGCTCAAGAGACCCAGTACTTC. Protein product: CASSFRGAQETQYF. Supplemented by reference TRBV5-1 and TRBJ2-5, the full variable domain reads KAGVTQTPRYLIKTRGQQVTLSCSPISGHRSVSWYQQTPGQGLQFLFEYFSETQRNKGNFPGRFSGRQFSNSRSEMNVSTLELGDSALYLCASSFRGAQETQYFGPGTRLLVL.

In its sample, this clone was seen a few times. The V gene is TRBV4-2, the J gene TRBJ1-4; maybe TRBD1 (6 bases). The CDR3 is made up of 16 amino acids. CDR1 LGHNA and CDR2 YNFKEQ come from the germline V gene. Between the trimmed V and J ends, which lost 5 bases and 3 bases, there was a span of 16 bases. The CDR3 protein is CASSLVGARSNEKLFF. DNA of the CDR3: TGTGCCAGCAGCTTGGTGGGGGCGCGCTCTAATGAAAAACTGTTTTTT.

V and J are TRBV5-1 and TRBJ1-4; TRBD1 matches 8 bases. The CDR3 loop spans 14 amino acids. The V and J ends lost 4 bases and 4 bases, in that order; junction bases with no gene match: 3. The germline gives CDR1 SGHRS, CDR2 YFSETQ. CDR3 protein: CASSPDRVNEKLFF. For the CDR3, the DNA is TGCGCCAGCAGCCCGGACAGGGTTAATGAAAAACTGTTTTTT.

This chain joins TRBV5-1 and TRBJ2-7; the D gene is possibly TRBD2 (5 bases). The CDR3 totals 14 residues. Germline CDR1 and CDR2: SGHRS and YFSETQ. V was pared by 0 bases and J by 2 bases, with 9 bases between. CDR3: CASSLGRRTYEQYF. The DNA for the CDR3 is TGCGCCAGCAGCTTGGGACGGAGGACCTACGAGCAGTACTTC.

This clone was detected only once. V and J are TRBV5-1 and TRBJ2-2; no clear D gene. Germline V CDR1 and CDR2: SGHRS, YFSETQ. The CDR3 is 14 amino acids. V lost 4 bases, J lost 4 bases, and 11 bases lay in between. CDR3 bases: TGCGCCAGCAGCCCAGACACCATCACCGGGGAGCTGTTTTTT. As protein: CASSPDTITGELFF.

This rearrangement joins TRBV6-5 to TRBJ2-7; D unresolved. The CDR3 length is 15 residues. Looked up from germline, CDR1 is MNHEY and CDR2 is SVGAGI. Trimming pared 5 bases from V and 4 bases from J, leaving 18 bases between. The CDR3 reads CASSPRVADPYEQYF. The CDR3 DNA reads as TGTGCCAGCAGTCCCCGGGTGGCAGACCCTTACGAGCAGTACTTC.

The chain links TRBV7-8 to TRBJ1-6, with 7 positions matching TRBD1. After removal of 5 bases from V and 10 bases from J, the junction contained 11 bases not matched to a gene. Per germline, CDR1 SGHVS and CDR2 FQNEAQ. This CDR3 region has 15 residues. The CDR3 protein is CASSPPAQGLSPLHF. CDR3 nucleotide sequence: TGTGCCAGCAGCCCTCCCGCACAGGGGTTGTCACCCCTCCACTTT. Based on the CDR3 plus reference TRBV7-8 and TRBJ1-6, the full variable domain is GAGVSQSPRYKVAKRGQDVALRCDPISGHVSLFWYQQALGQGPEFLTYFQNEAQLDKSGLPSDRFFAERPEGSVSTLKIQRTQQEDSAVYLCASSPPAQGLSPLHFGNGTRLTVT.